This T cell receptor beta chain was sequenced in a study of cytomegalovirus exposure and HLA in healthy donors. In the PCR, 60 Vbeta and 13 Jbeta primers were used. The table came from immunoSEQ multiplex PCR; TCRdb's copy has only in-frame clones and leaves some out. The sample holds 75,000 to 90,000 clones, around 82% seen once. The CDR3 is 15 residues long. V trimming: 0 bases; J trimming: 5 bases; junction bases outside the gene matches: 4. Germline V gene data show CDR1 as LGHNA and CDR2 as YNFKEQ. The sequenced sample consisted of PBMCs. The receptor was derived from a man aged 45-60 years in good health and CMV-seronegative. This chain links TRBV4-2 with TRBJ2-5; TRBD1 aligns across 9 bases. CDR3 amino acids: CASSQDGGTGETQYF. In nucleotides, the CDR3 is TGTGCCAGCAGCCAAGACGGGGGGACAGGGGAGACCCAGTACTTC.